The 29 T cell receptor beta chains presented below share a single source sample, sequenced in a study of PD-L1 blockade in urothelial cancer. Assay used: immunoSEQ multiplex PCR; TCRdb lists only in-frame clones, some missing. The sample lists approximately 88,000 clones; roughly 84% were seen once. As to time point: pretreatment peripheral blood. The material was PBMCs, obtained around atezolizumab (anti-PD-L1) treatment. These receptors were obtained from a man aged 55 to 69 with urothelial cancer.

V is TRBV2 and J is TRBJ1-2; 7 nucleotides match TRBD1. V was pared by 6 bases and J by 8 bases, with 9 bases of the junction left unmatched. The CDR3 loop spans 13 amino acids. CDR1 SNHLY and CDR2 FYNNEI come from the germline V gene. The CDR3 DNA sequence: TGTGCCAGCAGATCAGGGGGATCGTGGGGCTACACCTTC. Amino acid sequence: CASRSGGSWGYTF.

The J gene is TRBJ2-7, the V gene TRBV5-3; D is unclear. Being an ORF, TRBV5-3 has a function that is uncertain. V shed 0 bases and J shed 0 bases, with 7 bases lying between them. This CDR3 contains 14 residues. The CDR3: CARSLARDSYEQYF. For the CDR3, the DNA is TGTGCCAGAAGCTTGGCTAGAGACTCCTACGAGCAGTACTTC.

The V gene is TRBV10-2, the J gene TRBJ2-5, with D unclear. V was trimmed by 0 bases and J by 1 base, leaving 3 bases between them. The CDR3 length is 13 residues. CDR1 and CDR2 (germline): WSHSY, SAAADI. The CDR3 sequence is CASSESVQETQYF. The CDR3 nucleotides read TGCGCCAGCAGTGAGTCCGTCCAAGAGACCCAGTACTTC.

J is TRBJ2-7 and V is TRBV28; 10 bases align to TRBD1. The CDR3 loop spans 14 amino acids. J lost 6 bases, V lost 4 bases, and 6 bases had no gene match. Germline CDR1 MDHEN, CDR2 SYDVKM. The CDR3 DNA reads as TGTGCCAGCAGTTCGACCCGGACAGGGGGCGAGCAGTACTTC. It is translated as CASSSTRTGGEQYF. The full variable domain, rest sourced from reference TRBV28 and TRBJ2-7, is DVKVTQSSRYLVKRTGEKVFLECVQDMDHENMFWYRQDPGLGLRLIYFSYDVKMKEKGDIPEGYSVSREKKERFSLILESASTNQTSMYLCASSSTRTGGEQYFGPGTRLTVT.

This clone was counted only a few times. This sequence joins TRBV7-8 and TRBJ2-1; D may be TRBD2 (6 bases). The germline gives CDR1 SGHVS, CDR2 FQNEAQ. Trimming shortened V by 5 bases and J by 2 bases, and 13 bases separated the two germline ends. The length of the CDR3 is 15 residues. DNA of the CDR3: TGTGCCAGCAGCGCCGTAGCGGTCGCCTACAATGAGCAGTTCTTC. The encoded protein is CASSAVAVAYNEQFF.

The V and J genes are TRBV10-2 and TRBJ1-1; D call uncertain. Trimming took off 2 bases at V and 1 base at J, with 8 bases between the two ends. CDR3 length: 14 amino acids. Germline V CDR1 and CDR2: WSHSY, SAAADI. CDR3 sequence (DNA): TGCGCCAGCAGTGAGGCGGGGTGGAACACTGAAGCTTTCTTT. Encoded protein: CASSEAGWNTEAFF.

The V gene is TRBV5-8, the J gene TRBJ2-7; D is possibly TRBD1 (5 bases). In germline, CDR1 is SGHTS, CDR2 YDEGEE. The CDR3 runs to 13 residues. V dropped 0 bases and J dropped 2 bases, with 6 bases sitting between them. In nucleotides, the CDR3 is TGTGCCAGCAGCTTGGACAGGACCTACGAGCAGTACTTC. Its translation is CASSLDRTYEQYF.

DNA for the CDR3: TGTGCCAGCAGCCCTACAGGGGGCACTGGAAACACCATATATTTT. This gives the protein CASSPTGGTGNTIYF. The chain joins TRBV7-2 to TRBJ1-3; 9 nucleotides align to TRBD1. The J segment lost 2 bases and the V segment lost 5 bases, leaving 4 bases of the junction unmatched. This CDR3 has 15 residues. Germline CDR1 and CDR2: SGHTA and FQGNSA.

This chain connects TRBV7-2 to TRBJ2-7; tentative D call: TRBD2 (6 bases). The CDR3 length is 14 residues. Germline-derived CDR1 and CDR2 are SGHTA and FQGNSA. V lost 7 bases to trimming and J lost 2 bases, with 15 bases between them. The CDR3 DNA reads TGTGCCAGCACGGAGGGGAGGCTCCCCTACGAGCAGTACTTC. It translates to CASTEGRLPYEQYF.

The chain employs TRBV5-6 and TRBJ2-7, with TRBD1 matching 8 bases. Germline CDR1 and CDR2: SGHDT and YYEEEE. Trimming removed 2 bases from V and 7 bases from J; junction bases left unmatched: 11. This CDR3 comprises 15 residues. The CDR3 loop reads CASSFPTQGAGEQYF. DNA of the CDR3: TGTGCCAGCAGCTTCCCTACTCAGGGGGCGGGGGAGCAGTACTTC.

V usage is TRBV5-1 and J usage is TRBJ2-7, with 14 bases identical to TRBD2. The CDR3 has 15 amino acids. V shed 5 bases and J 2 bases; nucleotides not matched to a gene: 3. The germline V gene has CDR1 SGHRS and CDR2 YFSETQ. The CDR3 loop reads CASSRTSGGTYEQYF. The CDR3 coding sequence is TGCGCCAGCAGTCGGACTAGCGGGGGGACCTACGAGCAGTACTTC.

This clone has just a few counts. This rearrangement joins TRBV7-9 to TRBJ2-4; TRBD1 matches 7 bases. Germline V CDR1 and CDR2: SEHNR, FQNEAQ (reference sequence). Trimming removed 5 bases from V and 2 bases from J; junction bases left unmatched: 6. The CDR3 has 15 amino acids. The CDR3 sequence: CASSQQGQTKNIQYF. The DNA of the CDR3 is TGTGCCAGCAGCCAACAGGGACAGACCAAAAACATTCAGTACTTC. The complete variable domain, with remaining parts taken from reference TRBV7-9 and TRBJ2-4, reads DTGVSQNPRHKITKRGQNVTFRCDPISEHNRLYWYRQTLGQGPEFLTYFQNEAQLEKSRLLSDRFSAERPKGSFSTLEIQRTEQGDSAMYLCASSQQGQTKNIQYFGAGTRLSVL.

The genes are TRBV18 and TRBJ2-5; 9 bases align to TRBD2. V lost 0 bases to trimming and J lost 2 bases; unmatched junction nucleotides: 4. The length of the CDR3 is 16 residues. The V gene's germline CDR1 is KGHSH and CDR2 LQKENI. CDR3: CASSPPGLALQETQYF. The CDR3 nucleotides read TGTGCCAGCTCACCACCCGGACTAGCGTTACAAGAGACCCAGTACTTC.

The chain combines TRBV5-4 with TRBJ2-1; 8 bases are a match to TRBD2. Germline CDR1 SGHNT, CDR2 YYREEE (reference sequence). The CDR3 extends over 15 amino acids. With 0 bases clipped from V and 5 bases from J, the junction kept 4 bases outside the gene matches. Here the CDR3 reads CASSLVRGVNNEQFF. The CDR3 nucleotides read TGTGCCAGCAGCTTGGTGCGGGGGGTAAACAATGAGCAGTTCTTC.

The gene calls are TRBV5-1 and TRBJ2-7, with 9 bases aligning to TRBD1. V lost 3 bases, J lost 3 bases, and 13 bases stayed unmatched. The CDR3 loop spans 17 amino acids. Looked up from germline, CDR1 is SGHRS and CDR2 is YFSETQ. CDR3 residues: CASSSGDRASWGYEQYF. As DNA, the CDR3 is TGCGCCAGCAGCTCGGGGGACAGGGCGAGTTGGGGCTACGAGCAGTACTTC.

The V gene is TRBV4-1, the J gene TRBJ1-2, with a tentative D call TRBD1 (5 bases). CDR3 length equals 15 residues. Per the germline V gene, CDR1 is MGHRA and CDR2 is YSYEKL. Trimming removed 0 bases at V and 4 bases at J, with 12 bases between. The CDR3 reads CASSQDPGFVYGYTF. The CDR3 coding sequence is TGCGCCAGCAGCCAAGATCCAGGGTTCGTCTATGGCTACACCTTC.

This clone appeared a single time. This rearrangement joins TRBV7-8 to TRBJ2-5, with a possible D match to TRBD2 (6 bases). V lost 3 bases, J lost 5 bases, and 10 bases lay in between. The CDR3 loop spans 13 amino acids. Germline CDR1 SGHVS, CDR2 FQNEAQ. CDR3 in DNA: TGTGCCAGCAGCTTTGGAGGGAGGGAGACCCAGTACTTC. Amino acids: CASSFGGRETQYF.

This clone turned up a few times. A read error may account for a junction end that differs from germline. CDR3 sequence reads: CASSLGQGGVF. In DNA form, the CDR3 reads TGTGCCAGCAGCCTCGGACAGGGAGGGGTCTTC. V gene TRBV11-2 combines with J gene TRBJ2-1; tentative D call: TRBD1 (8 bases). From germline, CDR1 is SGHAT and CDR2 FQNNGV. The CDR3 covers 11 residues. The entire variable domain, with the rest obtained from reference TRBV11-2 and TRBJ2-1, is as follows: EAGVAQSPRYKIIEKRQSVAFWCNPISGHATLYWYQQILGQGPKLLIQFQNNGVVDDSQLPKDRFSAERLKGVDSTLKIQPAKLEDSAVYLCASSLGQGGVFGPGTRLTVL.

About this clone: The junction departs from germline at one end; a sequencing error may be responsible. As DNA, the CDR3 is TGTGCCAGCAGCGAAGAAATCTGGAGCGAGACCCAGTACTTC. It is translated as CASSEEIWSETQYF. The chain couples TRBV14 to TRBJ2-5; D is undetermined. Germline CDR1 SGHDN, CDR2 FVKESK. The CDR3 has 14 amino acids.

The chain has TRBV18 and TRBJ1-6; D is undetermined. The germline V and J ends were trimmed by 0 bases and 6 bases, with 9 bases remaining between them. This CDR3 contains 15 residues. CDR1 and CDR2 (germline): KGHSH, LQKENI. The CDR3 bases are TGTGCCAGCTCACCACCGGCGGGTTCTAATTCACCCCTCCACTTT. Protein: CASSPPAGSNSPLHF.

The chain is built from TRBV15 and TRBJ2-3; 8 bases fit TRBD1. Per the germline V gene, CDR1 is LNHNV and CDR2 is YYDKDF (reference sequence). Unmatched junction bases numbered 3, after V lost 4 bases and J lost 3 bases. This CDR3 is 14 amino acids long. The CDR3 sequence is CATSKDRETDTQYF. The DNA for the CDR3 is TGTGCCACCAGCAAGGACAGGGAAACAGATACGCAGTATTTT. The whole variable domain, remainder taken from reference TRBV15 and TRBJ2-3, is DAMVIQNPRYQVTQFGKPVTLSCSQTLNHNVMYWYQQKSSQAPKLLFHYYDKDFNNEADTPDNFQSRRPNTSFCFLDIRSPGLGDTAMYLCATSKDRETDTQYFGPGTRLTVL.

V is TRBV4-1 and J is TRBJ1-5, with D maybe TRBD1 (6 bases). The CDR3 is 15 residues long. Per the germline V gene, CDR1 is MGHRA and CDR2 is YSYEKL. Trimming pared 0 bases from V and 5 bases from J, leaving 11 bases between. The CDR3 is CASSQDGDTYQPQHF. CDR3 DNA sequence: TGCGCCAGCAGCCAAGATGGGGACACCTATCAGCCCCAGCATTTT.

V is TRBV5-4 and J is TRBJ2-3, with no clear D. With 4 bases removed from V and 1 base from J, the gap between germline ends came to 10 bases. The CDR3 totals 14 residues. Looked up from germline, CDR1 is SGHNT and CDR2 is YYREEE (reference sequence). The CDR3 DNA reads TGTGCCAGCAGCATCGACTCCGGCACAGATACGCAGTATTTT. This sequence encodes CASSIDSGTDTQYF.

This clone occurred a few times. The chain employs TRBV19 and TRBJ1-1; unclear D gene. Trimming stripped 6 bases from V and 0 bases from J, with 5 bases between. In germline, CDR1 is LNHDA, CDR2 SQIVND (reference sequence). This CDR3 is 12 amino acids long. Here the CDR3 DNA reads TGTGCCAGTAGCTTTCTGAACACTGAAGCTTTCTTT. As protein: CASSFLNTEAFF.

This sequence joins TRBV15 and TRBJ2-6; 10 nucleotides agree with TRBD1. Germline CDR1 and CDR2: LNHNV and YYDKDF (reference sequence). The ends lost 2 bases at V and 2 bases at J; junction bases unmatched: 9. The length of the CDR3 is 19 residues. CDR3 region: CATSRHPGQGFTGANVLTF. As DNA, the CDR3 is TGTGCCACCAGCAGACACCCGGGACAGGGGTTTACTGGGGCCAACGTCCTGACTTTC.

The chain couples TRBV7-2 to TRBJ1-1; 8 nucleotides agree with TRBD1. This CDR3 contains 13 residues. Germline lookup yields CDR1 SGHTA and CDR2 FQGNSA. Germline trimming cut 8 bases from V and 0 bases from J; bases unmatched to any gene: 2. DNA for the CDR3: TGTGCCAGCGGGGACAGGATGAACACTGAAGCTTTCTTT. Its translation is CASGDRMNTEAFF.

The sample holds a few counts of this clone. V gene TRBV4-3 combines with J gene TRBJ2-2; a possible D gene is TRBD2 (6 bases). This CDR3 comprises 14 residues. Germline V gene sequence: CDR1 LGHNA, CDR2 YSLEER. Trimming stripped 0 bases from V and 8 bases from J, with 10 bases between. CDR3 nucleotide sequence: TGCGCCAGCAGCCAAGATGTCGGGAGAGGGGAGCTGTTTTTT. It is translated as CASSQDVGRGELFF.

The chain recombines TRBV6-1 with TRBJ2-2, with D maybe TRBD2 (7 bases). Trimming removed 7 bases from V and 3 bases from J, with 15 bases in between. Germline V lookup: CDR1 MNHNS, CDR2 SASEGT. The CDR3 is 15 amino acids. The chain's CDR3 is CASTRGGADTGELFF. CDR3 bases: TGTGCCAGCACCAGGGGAGGGGCGGACACCGGGGAGCTGTTTTTT.

The chain combines TRBV28 with TRBJ2-5; the match to TRBD1 covers 8 bases. The CDR3 spans 15 residues. Per germline, CDR1 MDHEN and CDR2 SYDVKM. J was trimmed by 5 bases and V by 6 bases; bases with no gene match: 11. CDR3 amino acids: CASSSGQGRRETQYF. CDR3 in DNA: TGTGCCAGCAGCTCCGGACAGGGAAGGAGGGAGACCCAGTACTTC.